This TCR beta chain stems from a study of shared clonotypes between healthy human individuals. The table came from immunoSEQ multiplex PCR; TCRdb's copy has only in-frame clones and leaves some out. This table holds about 550,000 clones, around 95% found once. It was CD45RO-negative cells, positively selected for CCR7, that made up naive CD8 cells, with terminally differentiated effector memory CD45RA+ cells excluded. Germline V CDR1 and CDR2: MNHEY, SVGAGI. The CDR3 covers 16 residues. V was cut by 0 bases and J by 0 bases, with 11 bases left in between. This TCR was sampled from a young woman in good health. The sequenced sample was naive CD8+ T cells sorted from blood. This rearrangement joins TRBV6-5 to TRBJ1-1, with a tentative D call TRBD1 (6 bases). This chain's CDR3 is CASSYSIGGLNTEAFF. DNA for the CDR3: TGTGCCAGCAGTTACTCGATCGGGGGCCTGAACACTGAAGCTTTCTTT.